The sequence of this T cell receptor beta chain was determined in a study of Graves' ophthalmopathy and Graves' hyperthyroidism (dated by TCRdb to between 2018 and 2020). Regarding the complete study: Peripheral blood was collected at initial diagnosis, prior to any treatment. To tell Graves' ophthalmopathy apart from Graves' hyperthyroidism, and to predict which patients would progress to ophthalmopathy, the study relied on TCR beta repertoire signatures. In total, around 130 blood samples were TCR-sequenced: roughly 45 ophthalmopathy, some 72 hyperthyroidism and roughly 17 hyperthyroidism-to-ophthalmopathy patients. To explore V-J signatures distinguishing ophthalmopathy from hyperthyroidism, a discovery set of 100 or so patients (about 43 ophthalmopathy, over 55 stable hyperthyroidism) was enrolled. The independent validation cohort included approximately 19 hyperthyroidism patients plus 17 patients who later progressed from hyperthyroidism to ophthalmopathy. In over 5 hyperthyroidism patients, the T-cell repertoire of thyroid tissue was compared with the T-cell repertoire of blood. Following sampling, methimazole starting at 30 mg daily was administered to hyperthyroidism patients, and high-dose intravenous methylprednisolone was administered to ophthalmopathy patients. The approximately 97 discovery patients were randomly divided into training and test sets at a 7:3 ratio. Study-wide findings and limitations: In cross-validation, the 13-signature model distinguished ophthalmopathy from stable hyperthyroidism with 87.88% sensitivity and over 81% specificity, while in the test set the corresponding values were around 79% and 71%. In validation, the model predicted ophthalmopathy progression with over 60% sensitivity and roughly 72% specificity; some 13 predicted patients were CT-confirmed with GO in a median of approximately six months. Sample size was not predetermined statistically, and investigators were not blinded to group allocation. Most expanded thyroid clonotypes with a frequency above 0.001 also appeared in blood, which suggests that blood repertoires may reflect the immune response in the thyroid.

The ophthalmopathy patients had moderately to severely active disease, with a Clinical Activity Score of 3 or higher, a NOSPECS grade of 4 or higher, and a disease duration of less than 3 months. Anyone with other autoimmune diseases, uncontrolled infections, pregnancy or lactation was excluded from the study. Diagnosis was based on clinical symptoms, serum thyroxine, TRAb, thyroid ultrasound and orbital computed tomography. PBMCs were isolated from 8 to 10 ml of fresh peripheral blood by Ficoll-Paque density gradient centrifugation. Total RNA was extracted using Trizol reagent, and RNA quality was checked on an Agilent 2100 Bioanalyzer. In the case of this clonotype: Its antigen remains undetermined. No base quality information exists; no much larger clone differs at one position.

For repertoire sequencing, TCR beta CDR3 regions were amplified from RNA transcripts. The first round of RT-PCR was done with HTBI primers and the Qiagen OneStep RT-PCR kit, and was followed by a second round of multiplex PCR, then size selection and purification. Sequencing of the libraries was carried out on an Illumina HiSeq2000 in paired-end mode with 100 bp reads. Per the original workflow: SOAPnuke was used to process the reads, throwing out any read that had adapters, had uncalled bases, had a mean Phred below 15, or lacked an exact constant-primer or identifier match. COPE v1.2.5 was used to merge the high-quality paired reads. Unique nucleotide sequences were defined as clonotypes and aligned to IMGT TRB V, D and J references using MiTCR v1.1. Analysis was restricted to V-J combinations with a frequency above 0.0001, which covered approximately 99% of repertoires. For each V-J combination, a TCR clonal expansion and chaos score was defined as F50 clonal expansion divided by the chaos observed in the TCRdist matrix. Welch's t-statistics and random forest were used to reduce the features to around 13 V-J combinations, which were then used as input to a naive Bayes classifier. The similarity between thyroid and blood repertoires was quantified using the Morisita-Horn index. TCRdb handled the public reads itself, with Q25 trimming in fastp and clone calling in MiXCR, and kept productive beta chains. Rows with one shared CDR3 protein collapse into an entry with the most common genes and DNA. The authors' filters were not applied to this entry. The table for this sample lists about 480,000 distinct CDR3 sequences; roughly an eighth of them were counted only once. Of the sample, about a tenth falls within the top ten clones.

Including cysteine and phenylalanine, the CDR3 has 13 amino acids. Only CDR3 DNA is held: 39 bases, read in frame from base 1. Cut back by 6 bases and 1 base, the V and J ends lie 10 bases apart. For CDR1 and CDR2, the germline V gene lists ENHRY and SYGVKD. The sequenced sample consisted of blood. This receptor was obtained from a woman younger than 45 with Graves' ophthalmopathy. Donor details come from another sample of the same person, matched by shared clones. The V and J segments used are TRBV10-3 and TRBJ2-7; D gene: possibly TRBD1, on 5 matching bases. This receptor carries the CDR3 CAIRGPYSYEQYF. DNA sequence: TGTGCCATCAGGGGGCCTTATTCCTACGAGCAGTACTTC.